The clone carrying this T cell receptor beta chain was counted between two and nine times. TCRdb's table, derived via immunoSEQ multiplex PCR, lists solely in-frame clones and lacks some. The table has 73,000 or so clones, over 75% seen once. The sample originates from a study of OX40 agonist ivuxolimab in advanced cancers. This CDR3 is built from 19 residues. V lost 0 bases to trimming and J lost 4 bases; unmatched junction nucleotides: 12. Germline loops: CDR1 LGHNA, CDR2 YSLEER. The gene calls are TRBV4-3 and TRBJ2-6, with 7 bases lining up with TRBD2. Sample: CD4+ or CD8+ T cells sorted from blood, taken in a trial of the OX40 agonist ivuxolimab. The source of this sequence is an adult with an advanced solid tumor such as melanoma, head and neck, liver or kidney cancer. CDR3 loop: CASSQDSSGEAAGANVLTF. CDR3 sequence (DNA): TGCGCCAGCAGCCAAGATAGCAGCGGGGAGGCGGCCGGGGCCAACGTCCTGACTTTC.